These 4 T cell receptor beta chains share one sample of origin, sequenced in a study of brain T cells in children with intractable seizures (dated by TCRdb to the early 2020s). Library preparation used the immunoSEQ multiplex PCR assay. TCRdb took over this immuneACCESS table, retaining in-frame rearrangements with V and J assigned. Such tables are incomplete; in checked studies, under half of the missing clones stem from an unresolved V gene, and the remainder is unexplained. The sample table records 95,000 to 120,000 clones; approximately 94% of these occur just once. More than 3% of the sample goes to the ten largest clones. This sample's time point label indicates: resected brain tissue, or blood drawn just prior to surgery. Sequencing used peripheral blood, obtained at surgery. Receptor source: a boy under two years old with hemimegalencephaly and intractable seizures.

CDR3 residues: CASSGRTSGSKSEQFF. The CDR3 coding sequence is TGTGCCAGCAGTGGTAGGACTAGCGGGAGCAAATCTGAGCAGTTCTTC. V gene TRBV2 combines with J gene TRBJ2-1; 13 bases are shared with TRBD2. The CDR3 spans 16 residues. The V and J ends lost 4 bases and 9 bases, in that order; junction bases with no gene match: 9. CDR1 and CDR2 (germline): SNHLY, FYNNEI.

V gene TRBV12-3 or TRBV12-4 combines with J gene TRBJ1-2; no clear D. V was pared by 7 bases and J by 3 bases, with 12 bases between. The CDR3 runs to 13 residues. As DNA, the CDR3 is TGTGCCAGCACCCTTTCACCATACTATGGCTACACCTTC. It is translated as CASTLSPYYGYTF.

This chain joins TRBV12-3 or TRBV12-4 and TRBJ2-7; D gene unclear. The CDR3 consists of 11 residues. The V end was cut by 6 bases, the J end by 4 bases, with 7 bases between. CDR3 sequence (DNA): TGTGCCAGCAGCGCCTATTACGAGCAGTACTTC. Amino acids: CASSAYYEQYF.

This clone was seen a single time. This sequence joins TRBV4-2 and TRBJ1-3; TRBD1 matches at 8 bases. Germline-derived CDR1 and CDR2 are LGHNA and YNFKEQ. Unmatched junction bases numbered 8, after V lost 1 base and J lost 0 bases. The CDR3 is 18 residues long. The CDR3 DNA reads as TGTGCCAGCAGCCAAGGACAGGGGTCATGGGGCTCTGGAAACACCATATATTTT. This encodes CASSQGQGSWGSGNTIYF.